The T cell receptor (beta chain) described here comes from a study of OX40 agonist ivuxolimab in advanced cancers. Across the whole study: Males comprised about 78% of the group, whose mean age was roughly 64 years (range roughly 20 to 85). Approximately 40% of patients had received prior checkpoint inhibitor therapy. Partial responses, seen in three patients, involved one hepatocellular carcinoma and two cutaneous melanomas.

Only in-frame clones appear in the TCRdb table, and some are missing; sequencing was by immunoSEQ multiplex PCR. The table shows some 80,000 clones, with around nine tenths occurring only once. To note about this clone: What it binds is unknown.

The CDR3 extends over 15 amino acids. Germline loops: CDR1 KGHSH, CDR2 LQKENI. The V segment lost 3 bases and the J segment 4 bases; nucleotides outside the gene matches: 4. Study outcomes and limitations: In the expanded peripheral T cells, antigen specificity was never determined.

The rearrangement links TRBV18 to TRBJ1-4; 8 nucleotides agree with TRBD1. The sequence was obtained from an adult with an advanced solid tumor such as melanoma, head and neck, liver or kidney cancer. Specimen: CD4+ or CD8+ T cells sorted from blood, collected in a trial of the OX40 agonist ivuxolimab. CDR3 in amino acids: CASSPRDRSNEKLFF. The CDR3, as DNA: TGTGCCAGCTCACCCCGGGACAGGAGTAATGAAAAACTGTTTTTT.